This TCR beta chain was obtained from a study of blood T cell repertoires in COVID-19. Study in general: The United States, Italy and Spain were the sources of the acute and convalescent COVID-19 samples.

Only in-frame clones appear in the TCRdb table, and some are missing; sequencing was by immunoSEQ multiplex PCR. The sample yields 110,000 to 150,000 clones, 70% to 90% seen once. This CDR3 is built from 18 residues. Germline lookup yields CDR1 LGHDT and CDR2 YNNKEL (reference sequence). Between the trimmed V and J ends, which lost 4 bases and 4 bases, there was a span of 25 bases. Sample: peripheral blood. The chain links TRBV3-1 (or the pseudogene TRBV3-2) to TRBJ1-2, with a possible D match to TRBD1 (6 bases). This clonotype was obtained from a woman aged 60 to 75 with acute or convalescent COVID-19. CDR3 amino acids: CASSLEKLGTTGRYGYTF. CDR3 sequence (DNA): TGTGCCAGCAGCCTAGAAAAATTGGGGACAACGGGGCGCTATGGCTACACCTTC.